There are many counts of the clone carrying this TCR beta chain. During its preparation, the TCRbeta library received unique molecular identifiers. TCRdb used MiXCR to reprocess the PCR reads, holding one entry per CDR3 protein. The sample holds 380,000 or so distinct CDR3 sequences, more than 10% seen once. These data originate in a study of T-cell reconstitution after alpha-beta-depleted transplantation in children. The V end lost 6 bases, the J end lost 7 bases, and 18 bases lay between the germline ends. The CDR3 length is 14 residues. CDR1 and CDR2 from the germline V gene are SNHLY and FYNNEI. The source material was PBMCs, sampled from the stem cell graft. The receptor was isolated from a human donor who donated a stem cell graft to a child with Fanconi anemia. This sequence joins TRBV2 and TRBJ1-2; D is uncertain. CDR3 sequence reads: CASRSSALGGGYTF. The CDR3 bases are TGTGCCAGCAGGTCTTCGGCCCTAGGTGGTGGCTACACCTTC.